These 28 T cell receptor beta chains were sequenced from one sample in a study of T cells in Graves' hyperthyroidism and ophthalmopathy. The CDR3 regions of TCR beta were amplified from RNA transcripts. Using the HTBI primer set, a first-round RT-PCR was run on the TCR CDR3. MiXCR, run by TCRdb on the multiplex PCR reads, gives a single entry per CDR3 protein. In the table there are roughly 720,000 distinct CDR3 sequences, 17% of which are singletons. Sequencing used blood. Every receptor here comes from a man between 50 and 59 years old with Graves' hyperthyroidism.

There are a few counts of this clonotype. The J gene is TRBJ2-1, the V gene TRBV20-1, with D possibly TRBD2 on 5 matching bases. CDR1 is DFQATT, CDR2 SNEGSKA, per germline (reference sequence). There are 15 residues in the CDR3. Trimming took 0 bases from V and 6 from J, leaving 15 bases between them. The CDR3 DNA follows: TGCAGTGCTAGAGATGTGGGAGTACCGCTCAATGAGCAGTTCTTC. It codes for CSARDVGVPLNEQFF.

Worth noting for this clonotype: This sequence may be a read error, since a much larger clone differs from it by one base. The chain joins TRBV28 to TRBJ2-7; the D gene is possibly TRBD1 (5 bases). The CDR3 totals 16 residues. Germline loops: CDR1 MDHEN, CDR2 SYDVKM. The chain's CDR3 is CAGSLGSARAGYEQYF. The CDR3 DNA reads as TGTGCCGGCAGTTTAGGTTCGGCCAGGGCCGGATACGAGCAGTACTTC.

This clonotype was counted many times. CDR3 DNA: TGTGCCAGCAGACGGGACAGCCCCACTGAAGCTTTCTTT. Its translation is CASRRDSPTEAFF. The chain combines TRBV12-3 or TRBV12-4 with TRBJ1-1; TRBD1 agrees at 7 bases. CDR3 length: 13 residues. Trimming took 6 bases from V and 4 from J; bases not matched to a gene: 5.

The chain carries TRBV28 and TRBJ2-7; 10 positions agree with TRBD2. V dropped 7 bases and J dropped 0; count of bases not matched to a gene: 3. The CDR3 contains 14 residues. The germline V gene has CDR1 MDHEN and CDR2 SYDVKM. The CDR3 region is CASTSSGGSYEQYF. The CDR3 region has the DNA TGTGCCAGCACTTCTAGCGGGGGCTCCTACGAGCAGTACTTC.

The V and J genes are TRBV10-2 and TRBJ1-4, with a possible D match to TRBD1 (6 bases). V shed 2 bases and J shed 3 bases, with 7 bases lying between them. This CDR3 contains 14 residues. Germline-derived CDR1 and CDR2 are WSHSY and SAAADI. This chain's CDR3 is CASSERTANEKLFF. DNA of the CDR3: TGCGCCAGCAGTGAGCGGACAGCTAATGAAAAACTGTTTTTT.

Ten or more counts support this clonotype. The chain combines TRBV27 with TRBJ1-2, with 7 bases that match TRBD1. The CDR3 extends over 14 amino acids. V dropped 6 bases and J dropped 4; count of bases not matched to a gene: 8. In germline, CDR1 is MNHEY, CDR2 SMNVEV (reference sequence). The CDR3: CASSWTGGSYGYTF. As DNA, the CDR3 is TGTGCCAGCAGCTGGACAGGAGGTTCCTATGGCTACACCTTC.

In its sample, this clonotype was seen a few times. The chain links TRBV6-6 to TRBJ2-1; D possibly corresponds to TRBD1 (6 bases). V gave up 0 bases and J gave up 5 bases, with 8 bases separating them. This CDR3 contains 14 residues. The germline V gene has CDR1 MNHNY and CDR2 SVGAGI (reference sequence). This CDR3 reads CASSYSGHNNEQFF. The CDR3 nucleotides are TGTGCCAGCAGTTACTCGGGACACAACAATGAGCAGTTCTTC.

This clonotype was recorded at least ten times. V is TRBV12-3 or TRBV12-4 and J is TRBJ2-5, with TRBD1 matching over 10 bases. J gave up 6 bases and V 2 bases, and 3 bases lay outside the gene matches. CDR3 length: 14 amino acids. The CDR3 sequence: CASSLRDRGQTQYF. In nucleotides, the CDR3 is TGTGCCAGCAGTTTACGGGACAGGGGACAGACCCAGTACTTC.

The chain employs TRBV27 and TRBJ2-7, with D possibly being TRBD2 (5 bases). CDR1 and CDR2 (germline): MNHEY, SMNVEV (reference sequence). The CDR3 has 14 residues. Trimming left V 4 bases short and J 0 bases short, with 10 bases between. CDR3: CASSYRRSSYEQYF. CDR3 sequence (DNA): TGTGCCAGCAGTTATCGGAGGAGCTCCTACGAGCAGTACTTC.

This clonotype was detected a few times. The chain joins TRBV5-1 to TRBJ2-1; 10 bases map to TRBD2. Germline CDR1 is SGHRS and CDR2 is YFSETQ. V was clipped by 5 bases and J by 3 bases; unmatched bases: 8. The CDR3 covers 16 residues. The CDR3 sequence is CASSGQTSGFYNEQFF. CDR3 nucleotides: TGCGCCAGCAGTGGGCAGACTAGCGGGTTCTACAATGAGCAGTTCTTC.

The rearrangement links TRBV6-1 to TRBJ1-2; TRBD1 agrees at 7 bases. Trimming removed 6 bases from V and 0 bases from J; junction bases left unmatched: 4. CDR1 and CDR2 (germline): MNHNS, SASEGT. CDR3 size: 14 residues. The CDR3 DNA is TGTGCCAGCAGAAGGGACAGCGCTAACTATGGCTACACCTTC. Encoded protein: CASRRDSANYGYTF.

This clonotype occurred many times. V is TRBV28 and J is TRBJ2-7; TRBD2 agrees at 8 bases. This CDR3 region has 15 residues. Germline loops: CDR1 MDHEN, CDR2 SYDVKM. V shed 3 bases and J 6 bases; nucleotides not matched to a gene: 10. The CDR3 sequence: CASSLSGEAGGEQYF. For the CDR3, the DNA is TGTGCCAGCAGTTTGTCGGGAGAGGCGGGGGGCGAGCAGTACTTC.

This clonotype was counted many times. CDR3 amino acids: CASSLYSWTDSYEQYF. The CDR3 region has the DNA TGTGCCAGCAGCTTATATTCCTGGACGGACTCCTACGAGCAGTACTTC. The chain recombines TRBV7-3 with TRBJ2-7; unclear D gene. This CDR3 comprises 16 residues. Trimming cost V 2 bases and J 0 bases, with 14 bases left between them. Germline V gives CDR1 SGHTA, CDR2 FQGTGA.

This clonotype was counted ten times or more. The chain joins TRBV12-3 or TRBV12-4 to TRBJ2-5, with a possible D match to TRBD2 (6 bases). This CDR3 has 14 residues. V lost 3 bases and J lost 4, with 12 bases in between. The CDR3 reads CASSFSWGGETQYF. DNA of the CDR3: TGTGCCAGCAGTTTTAGTTGGGGAGGAGAGACCCAGTACTTC.

This clonotype was detected ten times or more. The chain uses TRBV28 and TRBJ1-6, with TRBD1 matching over 10 bases. J lost 10 bases, V lost 7 bases, and 4 bases had no gene match. The germline CDR1 and CDR2 sequences are MDHEN and SYDVKM. CDR3 length: 13 amino acids. CDR3 amino acids: CASMGQGSSPLHF. As DNA, the CDR3 is TGTGCCAGCATGGGACAGGGGTCCTCACCCCTCCACTTT. The full variable domain, in which reference TRBV28 and TRBJ1-6 provide the parts outside the CDR3, is DVKVTQSSRYLVKRTGEKVFLECVQDMDHENMFWYRQDPGLGLRLIYFSYDVKMKEKGDIPEGYSVSREKKERFSLILESASTNQTSMYLCASMGQGSSPLHFGNGTRLTVT.

This clonotype was detected ten times or more. The CDR3 coding sequence is TGTGCCAGCAGTGTTCTGGGACTAGCTTCCGGGGAGCTGTTTTTT. It specifies CASSVLGLASGELFF. V is TRBV9 and J is TRBJ2-2; 9 nucleotides line up with TRBD2. CDR1 and CDR2 (germline): SGDLS, YYNGEE. The CDR3 loop spans 15 amino acids. Trimming at V came to 5 bases and at J to 6 bases, leaving 8 bases not matched to a gene.

This clonotype was recorded a few times. This chain joins TRBV20-1 and TRBJ2-1; D not certain. Germline-derived CDR1 and CDR2 are DFQATT and SNEGSKA (reference sequence). The CDR3 spans 12 residues. Trimming stripped 3 bases from V and 7 bases from J, with 10 bases between. In DNA form, the CDR3 reads TGCAGTGCTAGTCGGATTACAAATGAGCAGTTCTTC. Its translation is CSASRITNEQFF.

This clonotype occurred many times. The chain employs TRBV12-3 or TRBV12-4 and TRBJ1-5, with no clear D. V was cut by 6 bases and J by 7 bases, with 13 bases left in between. The CDR3 runs to 13 residues. In DNA, the CDR3 is TGTGCCAGCAGCCCTAACCTTGGCCAGCCCCAGCATTTT. Its protein product is CASSPNLGQPQHF.

The chain carries TRBV5-1 and TRBJ2-6; 12 bases match TRBD1. The CDR3 is made up of 18 amino acids. Trimming removed 0 bases from V and 4 bases from J; junction bases left unmatched: 5. The germline gives CDR1 SGHRS, CDR2 YFSETQ. The DNA of the CDR3 is TGCGCCAGCAGCTTGGTGGGACAGGGGGCTATGGGGGCCAACGTCCTGACTTTC. Its protein product is CASSLVGQGAMGANVLTF.

This clonotype was detected only a few times. The V gene is TRBV28, the J gene TRBJ2-2; D ambiguous. This CDR3 has 13 residues. CDR1 is MDHEN, CDR2 SYDVKM, per germline. Trimming shortened V by 10 bases and J by 1 base, and 10 bases separated the two germline ends. The CDR3: CATEDENTGELFF. In nucleotides, the CDR3 is TGTGCCACGGAAGATGAGAACACCGGGGAGCTGTTTTTT.

In its sample, this clonotype was seen many times. This chain joins TRBV10-3 and TRBJ2-5; TRBD2 agrees at 9 bases. J lost 3 bases, V lost 4 bases, and 3 bases had no gene match. Germline V CDR1 and CDR2: ENHRY, SYGVKD. CDR3 length: 14 residues. The CDR3 sequence is CAISGLAGKETQYF. In DNA, the CDR3 is TGTGCCATCAGTGGCCTAGCGGGAAAAGAGACCCAGTACTTC.

This clonotype was recorded at least ten times. This rearrangement joins TRBV27 to TRBJ1-1, with unresolved D. Trimming took off 0 bases at V and 3 bases at J, with 14 bases between the two ends. Germline V gives CDR1 MNHEY, CDR2 SMNVEV (reference sequence). CDR3 length: 16 amino acids. The CDR3 sequence: CASSLSGISEDTEAFF. CDR3 bases: TGTGCCAGCAGTTTATCCGGGATCTCGGAGGACACTGAAGCTTTCTTT.

The chain carries TRBV7-9 and TRBJ2-1; D tentatively fits TRBD1 or TRBD2 (7 bases each). Trimming stripped 5 bases from V and 2 bases from J, with 22 bases between. This CDR3 contains 18 residues. Germline V gene lookup returns CDR1 SEHNR and CDR2 FQNEAQ (reference sequence). As DNA, the CDR3 is TGTGCCAGCAGCCCAGGGGGGTCTTCTAGCGGAGCCTACAATGAGCAGTTCTTC. The encoded protein is CASSPGGSSSGAYNEQFF.

This clonotype came up once. The chain carries TRBV18 and TRBJ2-2; D might be TRBD1 (6 bases). The V and J ends lost 3 bases and 8 bases respectively, with 19 bases between them. CDR1 is KGHSH and CDR2 is LQKENI in the germline V gene. The CDR3 extends over 16 amino acids. CDR3 DNA sequence: TGTGCCAGCTCACCGAAGAACAAAACAGGGCCTGGGGAGCTGTTTTTT. Amino acids: CASSPKNKTGPGELFF.

The chain employs TRBV10-3 and TRBJ2-3, with unresolved D. CDR1 and CDR2 (germline): ENHRY, SYGVKD. The CDR3 loop spans 14 amino acids. V lost 6 bases and J 0 bases, leaving 10 bases between the germline ends. The CDR3 nucleotides read TGTGCCATCAGACGGGTAGGGAGCACAGATACGCAGTATTTT. Its protein is CAIRRVGSTDTQYF.

This clonotype was detected only once. The rearrangement uses TRBV10-3 and TRBJ2-1; 12 bases line up with TRBD1. V gave up 0 bases and J gave up 8 bases; unmatched junction bases: 2. The CDR3 has 15 residues. Looked up from germline, CDR1 is ENHRY and CDR2 is SYGVKD. This chain's CDR3 is CAISESGTGGHEQFF. The CDR3 nucleotides read TGTGCCATCAGTGAGTCCGGGACAGGGGGCCATGAGCAGTTCTTC.

Of note for this clonotype: One junction end disagrees with the germline gene, perhaps due to a read error. V is TRBV6-1 and J is TRBJ1-4, with TRBD1 identical over 9 bases. Germline CDR1 and CDR2: MNHNS and SASEGT. This CDR3 has 14 residues. This CDR3 is CASSQRDRAEELFF. CDR3 nucleotide sequence: TGTGCCAGCAGTCAACGGGACAGGGCTGAAGAACTGTTTTTT.

This clonotype was picked up one time. A much larger clone differs from this one at a single base, so this may be a read error. This rearrangement joins TRBV12-3 or TRBV12-4 to TRBJ2-1; 9 bases are shared with TRBD2. The CDR3 extends over 13 amino acids. V shed 10 bases, J shed 5 bases, and the junction held 6 bases outside the gene matches. The CDR3 spells CATLGLADNEQFF. Written as DNA, the CDR3 is TGTGCCACCTTGGGACTAGCCGACAATGAGCAGTTCTTC.